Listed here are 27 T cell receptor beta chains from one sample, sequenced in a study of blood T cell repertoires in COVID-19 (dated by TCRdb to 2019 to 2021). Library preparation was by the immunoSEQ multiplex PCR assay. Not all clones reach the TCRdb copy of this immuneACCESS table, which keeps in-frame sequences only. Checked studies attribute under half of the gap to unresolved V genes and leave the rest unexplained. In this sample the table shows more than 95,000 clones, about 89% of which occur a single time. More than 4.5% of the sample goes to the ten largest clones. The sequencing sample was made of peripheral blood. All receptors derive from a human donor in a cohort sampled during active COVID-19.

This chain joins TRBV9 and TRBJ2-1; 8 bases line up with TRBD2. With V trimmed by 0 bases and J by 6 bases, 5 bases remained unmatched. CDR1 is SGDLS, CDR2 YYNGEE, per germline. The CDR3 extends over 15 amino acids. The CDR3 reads CASSVGPAGANEQFF. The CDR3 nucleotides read TGTGCCAGCAGCGTAGGCCCAGCGGGAGCCAATGAGCAGTTCTTC.

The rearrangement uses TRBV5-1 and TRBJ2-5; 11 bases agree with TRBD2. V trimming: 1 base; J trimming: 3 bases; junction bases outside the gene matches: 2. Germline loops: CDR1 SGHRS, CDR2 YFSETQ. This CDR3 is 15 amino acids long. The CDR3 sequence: CASSLTSGGEETQYF. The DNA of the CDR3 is TGCGCCAGCAGCTTGACTAGCGGGGGCGAAGAGACCCAGTACTTC.

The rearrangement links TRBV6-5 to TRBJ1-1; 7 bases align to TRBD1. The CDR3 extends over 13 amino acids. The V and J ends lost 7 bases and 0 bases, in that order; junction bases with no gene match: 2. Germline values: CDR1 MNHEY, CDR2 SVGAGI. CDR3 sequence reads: CASNQGVNTEAFF. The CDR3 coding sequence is TGTGCCAGCAATCAGGGGGTGAACACTGAAGCTTTCTTT.

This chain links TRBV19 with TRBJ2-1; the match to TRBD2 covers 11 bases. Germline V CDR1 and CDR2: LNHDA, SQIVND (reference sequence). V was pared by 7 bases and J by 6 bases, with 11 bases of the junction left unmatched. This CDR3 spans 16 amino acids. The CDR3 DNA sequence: TGTGCCAGTACCCCCGGCCATAGCGGGAGGGTCAATGAGCAGTTCTTC. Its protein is CASTPGHSGRVNEQFF.

The CDR3 DNA sequence: TGTGCCAGCTCCCTGACCGCCGGCAGGGGGCAAAATCAGCCCCAGCATTTT. Protein: CASSLTAGRGQNQPQHF. The chain carries TRBV18 and TRBJ1-5, with 8 bases matching TRBD1. V was pared by 6 bases and J by 4 bases, with 14 bases of the junction left unmatched. The CDR3 extends over 17 amino acids. Per germline, CDR1 KGHSH and CDR2 LQKENI.

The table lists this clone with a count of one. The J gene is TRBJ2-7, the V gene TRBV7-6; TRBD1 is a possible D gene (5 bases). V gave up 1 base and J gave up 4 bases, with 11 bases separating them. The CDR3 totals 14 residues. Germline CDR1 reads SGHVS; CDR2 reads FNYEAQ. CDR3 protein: CASSLEAGRYEQYF. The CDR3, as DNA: TGTGCCAGCAGCTTAGAAGCAGGGCGGTACGAGCAGTACTTC.

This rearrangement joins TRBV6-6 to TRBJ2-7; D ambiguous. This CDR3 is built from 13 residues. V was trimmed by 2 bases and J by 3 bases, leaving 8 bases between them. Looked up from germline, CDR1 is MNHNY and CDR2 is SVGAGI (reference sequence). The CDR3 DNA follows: TGTGCCAGCAGTTACACAGAAAACTACGAGCAGTACTTC. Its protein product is CASSYTENYEQYF.

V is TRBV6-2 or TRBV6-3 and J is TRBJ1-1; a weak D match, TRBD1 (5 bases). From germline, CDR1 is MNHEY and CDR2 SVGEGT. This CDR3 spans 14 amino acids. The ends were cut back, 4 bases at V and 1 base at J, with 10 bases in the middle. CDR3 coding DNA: TGTGCCAGCAGTTTGACAGAATCGAACACTGAAGCTTTCTTT. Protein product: CASSLTESNTEAFF.

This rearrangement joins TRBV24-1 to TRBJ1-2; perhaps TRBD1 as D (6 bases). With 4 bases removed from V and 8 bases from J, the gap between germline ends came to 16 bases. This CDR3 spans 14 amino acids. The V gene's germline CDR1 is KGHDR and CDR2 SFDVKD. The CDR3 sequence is CATSEPGQSGGYTF. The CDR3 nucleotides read TGTGCCACCAGTGAGCCTGGACAGAGTGGCGGCTACACCTTC.

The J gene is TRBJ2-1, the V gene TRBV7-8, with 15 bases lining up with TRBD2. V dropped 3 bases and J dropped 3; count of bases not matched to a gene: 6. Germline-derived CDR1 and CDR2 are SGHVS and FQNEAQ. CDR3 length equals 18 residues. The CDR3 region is CASSFGLAGGPFYNEQFF. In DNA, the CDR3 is TGTGCCAGCAGCTTCGGACTAGCGGGGGGGCCGTTCTACAATGAGCAGTTCTTC.

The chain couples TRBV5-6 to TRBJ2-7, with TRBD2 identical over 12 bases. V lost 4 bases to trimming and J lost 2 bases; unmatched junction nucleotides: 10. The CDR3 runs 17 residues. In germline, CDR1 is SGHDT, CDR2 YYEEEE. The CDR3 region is CASSTLAGGGPPYEQYF. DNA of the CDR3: TGTGCCAGCAGCACACTAGCGGGGGGCGGCCCTCCCTACGAGCAGTACTTC.

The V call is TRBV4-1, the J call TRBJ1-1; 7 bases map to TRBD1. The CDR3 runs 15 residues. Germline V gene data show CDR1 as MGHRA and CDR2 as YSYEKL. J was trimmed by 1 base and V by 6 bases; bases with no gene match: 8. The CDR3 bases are TGCGCCAGCAGGCGAACAGGGGAAAAGAACACTGAAGCTTTCTTT. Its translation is CASRRTGEKNTEAFF.

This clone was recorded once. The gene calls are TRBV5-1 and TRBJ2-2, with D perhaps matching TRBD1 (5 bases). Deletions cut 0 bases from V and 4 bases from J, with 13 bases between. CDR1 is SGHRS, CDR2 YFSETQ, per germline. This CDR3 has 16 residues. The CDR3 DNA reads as TGCGCCAGCAGCTTGGGTCAGGGAAGTGGCACCGGGGAGCTGTTTTTT. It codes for CASSLGQGSGTGELFF.

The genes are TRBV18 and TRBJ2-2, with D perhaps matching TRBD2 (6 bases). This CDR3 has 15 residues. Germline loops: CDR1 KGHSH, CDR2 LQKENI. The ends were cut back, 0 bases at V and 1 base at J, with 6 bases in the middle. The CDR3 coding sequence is TGTGCCAGCTCACCACCGGGACTGAACACCGGGGAGCTGTTTTTT. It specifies CASSPPGLNTGELFF.

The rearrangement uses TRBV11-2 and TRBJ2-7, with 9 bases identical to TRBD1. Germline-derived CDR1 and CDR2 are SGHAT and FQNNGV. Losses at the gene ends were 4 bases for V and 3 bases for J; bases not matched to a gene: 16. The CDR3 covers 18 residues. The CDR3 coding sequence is TGTGCCAGCAGCTCTCCAAGAGAGGCACCGGGACAGGGCTACGAGCAGTACTTC. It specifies CASSSPREAPGQGYEQYF. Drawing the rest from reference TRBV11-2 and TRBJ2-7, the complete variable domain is EAGVAQSPRYKIIEKRQSVAFWCNPISGHATLYWYQQILGQGPKLLIQFQNNGVVDDSQLPKDRFSAERLKGVDSTLKIQPAKLEDSAVYLCASSSPREAPGQGYEQYFGPGTRLTVT.

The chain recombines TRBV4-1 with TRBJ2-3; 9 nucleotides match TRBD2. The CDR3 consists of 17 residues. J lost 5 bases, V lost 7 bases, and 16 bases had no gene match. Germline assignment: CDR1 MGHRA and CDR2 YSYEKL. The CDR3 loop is CASTTTASGGRVDTQYF. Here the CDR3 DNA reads TGCGCCAGCACCACGACTGCGAGCGGGGGGAGGGTAGATACGCAGTATTTT.

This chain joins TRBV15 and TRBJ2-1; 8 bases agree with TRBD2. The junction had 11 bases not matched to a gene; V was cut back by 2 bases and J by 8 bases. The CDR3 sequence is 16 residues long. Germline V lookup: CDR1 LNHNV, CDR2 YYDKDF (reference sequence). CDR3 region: CATSRPSGRVAYEQFF. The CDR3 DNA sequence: TGTGCCACCAGCAGACCATCCGGGAGGGTCGCCTATGAGCAGTTCTTC.

CDR3 DNA: TGCGCCAGCAGCTTGGAGGGGGTTAGCAATCAGCCCCAGCATTTT. This sequence encodes CASSLEGVSNQPQHF. The genes are TRBV5-1 and TRBJ1-5, with D perhaps TRBD1 (6 bases). The length of the CDR3 is 15 residues. Germline values: CDR1 SGHRS, CDR2 YFSETQ. V lost 0 bases, J lost 0 bases, and 7 bases lay in between.

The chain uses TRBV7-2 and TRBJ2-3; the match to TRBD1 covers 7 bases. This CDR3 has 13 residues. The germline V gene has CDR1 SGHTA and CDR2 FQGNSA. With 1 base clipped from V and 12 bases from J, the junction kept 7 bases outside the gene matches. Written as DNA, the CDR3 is TGTGCCAGCAGCTTAGTCCCTCGGGACAGTCAGTATTTT. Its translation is CASSLVPRDSQYF.

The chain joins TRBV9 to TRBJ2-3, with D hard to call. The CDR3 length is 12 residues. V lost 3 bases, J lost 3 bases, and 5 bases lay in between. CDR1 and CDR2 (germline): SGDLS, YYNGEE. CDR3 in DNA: TGTGCCAGCAGCGGAGCTACAGATACGCAGTATTTT. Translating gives CASSGATDTQYF.

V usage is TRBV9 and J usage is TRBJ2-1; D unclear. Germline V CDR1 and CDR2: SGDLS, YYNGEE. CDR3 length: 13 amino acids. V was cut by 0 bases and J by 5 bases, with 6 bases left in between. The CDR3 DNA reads TGTGCCAGCAGCGTAGTCGCTAACAATGAGCAGTTCTTC. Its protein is CASSVVANNEQFF.

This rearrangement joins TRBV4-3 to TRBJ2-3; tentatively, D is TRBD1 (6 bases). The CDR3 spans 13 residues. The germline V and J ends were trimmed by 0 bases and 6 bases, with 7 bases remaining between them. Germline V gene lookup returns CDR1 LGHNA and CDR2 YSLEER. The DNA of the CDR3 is TGCGCCAGCAGCCAAGATAGGGGGGATACGCAGTATTTT. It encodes CASSQDRGDTQYF.

Here the CDR3 DNA reads TGTGCCAGCAGTTTTGGGACAGGGAGTAGTGAAAAACTGTTTTTT. This translates into CASSFGTGSSEKLFF. The rearrangement uses TRBV28 and TRBJ1-4, with 9 nucleotides matching TRBD1. The germline V gene has CDR1 MDHEN and CDR2 SYDVKM. This CDR3 is built from 15 residues. V trimming: 3 bases; J trimming: 7 bases; junction bases outside the gene matches: 6. The variable domain in full, with the rest retrieved from reference TRBV28 and TRBJ1-4, is DVKVTQSSRYLVKRTGEKVFLECVQDMDHENMFWYRQDPGLGLRLIYFSYDVKMKEKGDIPEGYSVSREKKERFSLILESASTNQTSMYLCASSFGTGSSEKLFFGSGTQLSVL.

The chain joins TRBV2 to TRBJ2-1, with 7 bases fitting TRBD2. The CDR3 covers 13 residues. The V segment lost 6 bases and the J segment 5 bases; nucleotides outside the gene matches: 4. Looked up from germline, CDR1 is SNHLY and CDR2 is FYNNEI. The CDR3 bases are TGTGCCAGCAGACCGACTAGCCACAATGAGCAGTTCTTC. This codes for CASRPTSHNEQFF.

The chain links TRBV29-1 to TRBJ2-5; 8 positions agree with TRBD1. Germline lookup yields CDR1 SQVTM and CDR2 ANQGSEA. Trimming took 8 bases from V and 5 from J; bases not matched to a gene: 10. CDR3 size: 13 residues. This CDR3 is CSSTKTGVETQYF. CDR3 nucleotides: TGCAGCTCCACAAAGACAGGGGTTGAGACCCAGTACTTC.

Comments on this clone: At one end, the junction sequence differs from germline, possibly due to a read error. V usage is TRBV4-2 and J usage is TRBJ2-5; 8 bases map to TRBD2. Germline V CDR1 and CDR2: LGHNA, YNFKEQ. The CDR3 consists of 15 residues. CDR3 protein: CASSPGGGLQKTQYF. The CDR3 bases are TGTGCCAGCAGCCCCGGCGGGGGGCTCCAAAAGACCCAGTACTTC.

The CDR3 here is CASSFGDRSYEQYF. In DNA form, the CDR3 reads TGTGCCAGCAGTTTTGGGGACAGAAGCTACGAGCAGTACTTC. The V gene is TRBV28, the J gene TRBJ2-7, with 7 nucleotides matching TRBD1. V shed 3 bases, J shed 3 bases, and the junction held 5 bases outside the gene matches. The CDR3 extends over 14 amino acids. Germline CDR1 MDHEN, CDR2 SYDVKM. The variable domain in full, with the rest retrieved from reference TRBV28 and TRBJ2-7, is DVKVTQSSRYLVKRTGEKVFLECVQDMDHENMFWYRQDPGLGLRLIYFSYDVKMKEKGDIPEGYSVSREKKERFSLILESASTNQTSMYLCASSFGDRSYEQYFGPGTRLTVT.